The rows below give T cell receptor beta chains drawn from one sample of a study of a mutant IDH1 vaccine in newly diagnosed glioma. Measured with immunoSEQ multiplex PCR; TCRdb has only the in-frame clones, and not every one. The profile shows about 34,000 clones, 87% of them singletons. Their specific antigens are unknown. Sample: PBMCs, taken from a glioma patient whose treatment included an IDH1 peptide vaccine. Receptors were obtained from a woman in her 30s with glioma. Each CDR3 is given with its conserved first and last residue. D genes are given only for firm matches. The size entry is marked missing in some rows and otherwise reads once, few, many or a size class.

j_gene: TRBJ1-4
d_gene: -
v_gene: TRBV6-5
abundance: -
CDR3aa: CASRHLGEKLFF
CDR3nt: TGTGCCAGCAGACACCTGGGGGAAAAACTGTTTTTT

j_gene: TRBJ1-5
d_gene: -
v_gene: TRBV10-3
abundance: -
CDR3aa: CAISESMSQPQHF
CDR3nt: TGTGCCATCAGTGAGTCGATGAGTCAGCCCCAGCATTTT

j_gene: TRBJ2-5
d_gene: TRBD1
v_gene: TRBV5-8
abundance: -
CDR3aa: CASSSGTGGLETQYF
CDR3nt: TGTGCCAGCAGCTCCGGGACAGGGGGCTTGGAGACCCAGTACTTC

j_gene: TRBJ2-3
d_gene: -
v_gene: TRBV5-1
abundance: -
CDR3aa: CASSLEGTTDTQYF
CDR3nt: TGCGCCAGCAGCTTGGAGGGTACCACAGATACGCAGTATTTT

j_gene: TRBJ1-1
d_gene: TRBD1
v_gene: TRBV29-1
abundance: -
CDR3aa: CSVHRGTGGTEAFF
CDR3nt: TGCAGCGTTCATCGTGGGACAGGGGGGACTGAAGCTTTCTTT

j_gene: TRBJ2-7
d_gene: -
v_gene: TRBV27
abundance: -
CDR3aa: CASSLTPVGYEQYF
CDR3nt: TGTGCCAGCAGTTTGACCCCGGTGGGCTACGAGCAGTACTTC

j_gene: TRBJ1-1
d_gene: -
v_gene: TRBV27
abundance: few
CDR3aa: CASRPREGLGTEAFF
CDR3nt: TGTGCCAGCAGGCCCAGGGAGGGATTGGGCACTGAAGCTTTCTTT

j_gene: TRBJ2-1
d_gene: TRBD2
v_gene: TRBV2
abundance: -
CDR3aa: CASSGPSGSSYNEQFF
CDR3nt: TGTGCCAGCAGTGGCCCTAGCGGGAGCTCCTACAATGAGCAGTTCTTC

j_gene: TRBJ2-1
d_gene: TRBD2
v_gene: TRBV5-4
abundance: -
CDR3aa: CASSTTSGRSEQFF
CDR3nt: TGTGCCAGCAGCACGACTAGCGGAAGAAGTGAGCAGTTCTTC

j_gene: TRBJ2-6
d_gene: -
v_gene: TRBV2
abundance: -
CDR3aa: CASRGRSGANVLTF
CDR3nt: TGTGCCAGCAGAGGGCGCTCTGGGGCCAACGTCCTGACTTTC

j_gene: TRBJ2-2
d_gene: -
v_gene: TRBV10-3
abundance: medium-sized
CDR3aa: CAIRAGAAGRTGELFF
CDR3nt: TGTGCCATCAGGGCAGGGGCCGCCGGCAGGACCGGGGAGCTGTTTTTT

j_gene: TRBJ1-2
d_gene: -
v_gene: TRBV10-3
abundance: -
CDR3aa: CAIRFGGARRGYTF
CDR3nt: TGTGCCATCAGATTCGGGGGGGCCCGGCGGGGCTACACCTTC

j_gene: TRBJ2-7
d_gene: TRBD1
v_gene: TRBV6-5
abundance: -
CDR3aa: CASSGQGVHEQYF
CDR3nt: TGTGCCAGCAGCGGACAGGGGGTCCACGAGCAGTACTTC

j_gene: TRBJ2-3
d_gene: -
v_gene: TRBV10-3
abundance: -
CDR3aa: CAISDGQAHLGDTQYF
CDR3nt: TGTGCCATCAGTGATGGCCAGGCCCACCTAGGAGATACGCAGTATTTT

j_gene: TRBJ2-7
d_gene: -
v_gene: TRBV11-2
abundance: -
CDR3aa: CASSIYEQYF
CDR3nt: TGTGCCAGCAGCATCTACGAGCAGTACTTC

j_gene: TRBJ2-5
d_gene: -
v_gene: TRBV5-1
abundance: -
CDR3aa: CASSLGTRGETQYF
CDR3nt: TGCGCCAGCAGCTTGGGCACCCGGGGGGAGACCCAGTACTTC

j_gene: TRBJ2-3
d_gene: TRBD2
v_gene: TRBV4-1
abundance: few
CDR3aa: CASSQDQRGGDTQYF
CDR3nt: TGCGCCAGCAGCCAAGATCAGCGGGGAGGGGATACGCAGTATTTT

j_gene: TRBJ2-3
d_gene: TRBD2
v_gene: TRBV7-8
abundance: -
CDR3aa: CASSLGGELARRAADTQYF
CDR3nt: TGTGCCAGCAGCTTAGGAGGGGAACTAGCGAGGAGAGCGGCAGATACGCAGTATTTT

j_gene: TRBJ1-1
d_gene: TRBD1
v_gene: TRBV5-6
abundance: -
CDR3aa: CASSFLTGLGDRTEAFF
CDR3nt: TGTGCCAGCAGCTTTCTGACAGGGTTAGGGGATAGAACTGAAGCTTTCTTT

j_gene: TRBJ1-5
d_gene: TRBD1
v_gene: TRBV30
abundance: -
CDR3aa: CACSSKSTGDSNQPQHF
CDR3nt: TGTGCCTGTTCCAGCAAATCGACAGGGGATAGCAATCAGCCCCAGCATTTT

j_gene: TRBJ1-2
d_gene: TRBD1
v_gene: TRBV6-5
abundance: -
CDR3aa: CASSSQRDRENYGYTF
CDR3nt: TGTGCCAGCAGTTCCCAGAGGGACAGAGAAAACTATGGCTACACCTTC

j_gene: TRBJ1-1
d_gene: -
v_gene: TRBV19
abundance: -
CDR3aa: CASSMGLAIAFF
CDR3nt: TGTGCCAGTAGTATGGGGTTGGCCATAGCTTTCTTT

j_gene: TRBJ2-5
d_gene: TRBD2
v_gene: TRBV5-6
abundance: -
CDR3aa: CASSTTSGTGETQYF
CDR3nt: TGTGCCAGCAGCACAACTAGCGGCACAGGAGAGACCCAGTACTTC

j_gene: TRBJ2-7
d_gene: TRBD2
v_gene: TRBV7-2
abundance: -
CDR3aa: CASSLAGTSPTGEQYF
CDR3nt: TGTGCCAGCAGCTTAGCGGGGACTAGCCCTACAGGAGAGCAGTACTTC

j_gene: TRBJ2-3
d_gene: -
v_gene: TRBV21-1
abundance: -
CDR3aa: CASSKDGTSKSDTQYF
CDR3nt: TGTGCCAGCAGCAAGGACGGGACTAGCAAGTCTGATACGCAGTATTTT

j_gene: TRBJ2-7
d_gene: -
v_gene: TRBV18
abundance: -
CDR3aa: CASSPPGAVGEQYF
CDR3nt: TGTGCCAGCTCACCACCGGGGGCGGTTGGCGAGCAGTACTTC

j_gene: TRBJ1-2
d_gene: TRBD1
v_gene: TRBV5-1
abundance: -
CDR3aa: CASSPRSGTDINNYGYTF
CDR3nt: TGCGCCAGCAGCCCCCGTTCCGGGACAGACATAAACAACTATGGCTACACCTTC

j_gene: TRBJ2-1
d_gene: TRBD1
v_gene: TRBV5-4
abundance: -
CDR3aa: CASSQIGQGAYNEQFF
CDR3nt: TGTGCCAGCAGCCAAATTGGACAGGGGGCTTACAATGAGCAGTTCTTC

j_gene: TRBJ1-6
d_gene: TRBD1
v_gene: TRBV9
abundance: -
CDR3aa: CASSVERDRAVSPLHF
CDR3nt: TGTGCCAGCAGCGTAGAACGGGACAGGGCGGTTTCACCCCTCCACTTT

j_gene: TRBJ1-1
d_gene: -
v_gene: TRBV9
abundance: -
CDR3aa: CASSPRTVSEAFF
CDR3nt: TGTGCCAGCAGCCCTCGGACGGTGAGTGAAGCTTTCTTT

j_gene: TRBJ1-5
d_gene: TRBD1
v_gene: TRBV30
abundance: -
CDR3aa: CAWKTGGAGQPQHF
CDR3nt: TGTGCCTGGAAAACAGGGGGCGCAGGACAGCCCCAGCATTTT

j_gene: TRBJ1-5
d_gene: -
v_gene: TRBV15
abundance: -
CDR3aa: CATSRDLNQPQHF
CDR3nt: TGTGCCACCAGCAGAGATCTCAATCAGCCCCAGCATTTT

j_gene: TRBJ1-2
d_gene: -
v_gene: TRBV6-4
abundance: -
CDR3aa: CASSGTGSVSKDYGYTF
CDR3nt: TGTGCCAGCAGTGGAACAGGGAGTGTGTCGAAAGACTATGGCTACACCTTC

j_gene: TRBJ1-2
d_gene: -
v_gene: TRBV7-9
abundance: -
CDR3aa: CASSPGAGEYYGYTF
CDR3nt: TGTGCCAGCAGCCCTGGGGCAGGGGAGTACTATGGCTACACCTTC

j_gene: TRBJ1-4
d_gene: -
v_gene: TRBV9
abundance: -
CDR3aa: CASSATAQQGNEKLFF
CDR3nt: TGTGCCAGCAGCGCCACTGCCCAACAGGGAAATGAAAAACTGTTTTTT

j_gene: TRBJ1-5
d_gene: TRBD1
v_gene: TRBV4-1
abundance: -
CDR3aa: CASSQTGTGQPQHF
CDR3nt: TGCGCCAGCAGCCAAACAGGGACAGGGCAGCCCCAGCATTTT

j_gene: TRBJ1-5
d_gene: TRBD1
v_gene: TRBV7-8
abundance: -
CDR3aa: CASSLGVRGQRNQPQHF
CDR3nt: TGTGCCAGCAGCTTAGGTGTCAGGGGGCAAAGAAATCAGCCCCAGCATTTT

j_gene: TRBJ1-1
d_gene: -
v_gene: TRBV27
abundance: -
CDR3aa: CASRRVGPYTEAFF
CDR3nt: TGTGCCAGCAGGCGGGTGGGGCCATACACTGAAGCTTTCTTT

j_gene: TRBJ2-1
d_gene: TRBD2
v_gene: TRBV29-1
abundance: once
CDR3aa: CSVAGLAGGGPSSYNEQFF
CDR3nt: TGCAGCGTCGCTGGGCTAGCGGGGGGGGGCCCTAGCTCCTACAATGAGCAGTTCTTC

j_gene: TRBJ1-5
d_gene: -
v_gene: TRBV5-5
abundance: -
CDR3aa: CASRREVTDQPQHF
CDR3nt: TGTGCCAGCAGACGCGAAGTGACAGACCAGCCCCAGCATTTT

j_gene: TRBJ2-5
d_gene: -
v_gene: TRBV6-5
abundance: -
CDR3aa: CASSYEGEETQYF
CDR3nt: TGTGCCAGCAGTTACGAAGGGGAAGAGACCCAGTACTTC

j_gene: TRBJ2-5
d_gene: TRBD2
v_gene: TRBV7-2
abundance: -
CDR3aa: CASSRTGLAGGARETQYF
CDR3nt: TGTGCCAGCAGCCGTACGGGACTAGCGGGGGGGGCGAGAGAGACCCAGTACTTC

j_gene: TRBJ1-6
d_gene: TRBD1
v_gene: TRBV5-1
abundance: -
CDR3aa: CASSLAGTGSSPLHF
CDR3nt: TGCGCCAGCAGCTTGGCGGGGACAGGGAGTTCACCCCTCCACTTT

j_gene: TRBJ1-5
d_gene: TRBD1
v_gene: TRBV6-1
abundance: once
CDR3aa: CASGQGFAGQPQHF
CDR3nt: TGTGCCAGCGGACAGGGCTTTGCAGGCCAGCCCCAGCATTTT

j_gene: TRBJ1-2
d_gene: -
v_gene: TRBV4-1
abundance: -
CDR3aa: CASSQAGTGGMNGYTF
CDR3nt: TGCGCCAGCAGCCAAGCCGGGACGGGGGGCATGAATGGCTACACCTTC

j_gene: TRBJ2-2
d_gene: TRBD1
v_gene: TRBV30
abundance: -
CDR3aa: CALSGTGGLRLTGELFF
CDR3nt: TGTGCCTTATCCGGGACAGGGGGCCTCCGACTCACCGGGGAGCTGTTTTTT

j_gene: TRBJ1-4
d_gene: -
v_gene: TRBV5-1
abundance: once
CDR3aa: CASSLEGWGDEKLFF
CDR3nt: TGCGCCAGCAGCTTGGAGGGTTGGGGAGATGAAAAACTGTTTTTT